The rows below give T cell receptor beta chains drawn from one sample of a study of blood T cell repertoires in COVID-19. Here immunoSEQ multiplex PCR was the method, and the copy in TCRdb shows in-frame clones only, minus some. The sample records around 80,000 clones, about 85% being singletons. Sequenced sample: peripheral blood. The receptors stem from a human donor in a cohort sampled during active COVID-19. Both conserved end residues are part of each CDR3. The order of the fields is V gene, J gene, D gene, clone size, CDR3 protein, CDR3 DNA. D genes are given only for firm matches. Clone sizes are given selectively: once, few, many, or a class where the clone is expanded.

v_call: TRBV5-4; j_call: TRBJ1-2; d_call: TRBD1; clone_size: .; cdr3_aa: CASSLDPTGFDGYTF; cdr3_nt: TGTGCCAGCAGCTTGGACCCGACAGGGTTCGATGGCTACACCTTC
v_call: TRBV5-6; j_call: TRBJ1-1; d_call: TRBD1; clone_size: .; cdr3_aa: CASSSPGTGVGAFF; cdr3_nt: TGTGCCAGCAGCTCTCCCGGGACAGGGGTGGGGGCTTTCTTT
v_call: TRBV7-3; j_call: TRBJ2-1; d_call: TRBD1; clone_size: few; cdr3_aa: CASSSDRGHNEQFF; cdr3_nt: TGTGCCAGCAGCTCCGACAGGGGGCATAATGAGCAGTTCTTC
v_call: TRBV23-1; j_call: TRBJ2-7; d_call: .; clone_size: few; cdr3_aa: CASSQRDSYEQYF; cdr3_nt: TGCGCCAGCAGTCAACGGGATTCCTACGAGCAGTACTTC
v_call: TRBV6-5; j_call: TRBJ1-2; d_call: TRBD1; clone_size: .; cdr3_aa: CASRPDREGYGYTF; cdr3_nt: TGTGCCAGCAGGCCGGACAGGGAAGGCTATGGCTACACCTTC
v_call: TRBV29-1; j_call: TRBJ2-1; d_call: TRBD2; clone_size: .; cdr3_aa: CSVRTSGGAGEQFF; cdr3_nt: TGCAGCGTTCGGACTAGCGGGGGGGCAGGTGAGCAGTTCTTC
v_call: TRBV7-7; j_call: TRBJ2-5; d_call: TRBD1; clone_size: .; cdr3_aa: CASSLARQGGTQYF; cdr3_nt: TGTGCTAGCAGCCTCGCCCGACAGGGGGGGACCCAGTACTTC
v_call: TRBV4-1; j_call: TRBJ1-5; d_call: .; clone_size: .; cdr3_aa: CASSQARGTQPQHF; cdr3_nt: TGCGCCAGCAGCCAAGCTCGGGGGACTCAGCCCCAGCATTTT
v_call: TRBV9; j_call: TRBJ2-5; d_call: .; clone_size: .; cdr3_aa: CASSVVPEQETQYF; cdr3_nt: TGTGCCAGCAGCGTAGTCCCTGAGCAAGAGACCCAGTACTTC
v_call: TRBV2; j_call: TRBJ2-7; d_call: .; clone_size: .; cdr3_aa: CASMGVDSSYEQYF; cdr3_nt: TGTGCCAGCATGGGAGTGGACAGCTCCTACGAGCAGTACTTC
v_call: TRBV3-1/TRBV3-2; j_call: TRBJ2-1; d_call: TRBD2; clone_size: .; cdr3_aa: CASSQLAPSGRPVYYNEQFF; cdr3_nt: TGTGCCAGCAGCCAACTAGCTCCTAGCGGGAGGCCGGTATACTACAATGAGCAGTTCTTC
v_call: TRBV30; j_call: TRBJ1-2; d_call: .; clone_size: .; cdr3_aa: CAWGDGRERTF; cdr3_nt: TGTGCCTGGGGGGACGGCCGGGAGCGGACCTTC
v_call: TRBV10-3; j_call: TRBJ2-1; d_call: TRBD2; clone_size: .; cdr3_aa: CAISETAGGGNNEQFF; cdr3_nt: TGTGCCATCAGTGAGACGGCCGGGGGGGGAAACAATGAGCAGTTCTTC
v_call: TRBV5-1; j_call: TRBJ1-2; d_call: TRBD1; clone_size: .; cdr3_aa: CASSLGQGDYGYTF; cdr3_nt: TGCGCCAGCAGCTTGGGACAGGGGGACTATGGCTACACCTTC
v_call: TRBV7-8; j_call: TRBJ2-3; d_call: TRBD2; clone_size: once; cdr3_aa: CASTHAGVMDTQYF; cdr3_nt: TGTGCCAGCACCCACGCGGGGGTGATGGATACGCAGTATTTT
v_call: TRBV9; j_call: TRBJ2-7; d_call: TRBD2; clone_size: .; cdr3_aa: CASSVGTSGKNEQYF; cdr3_nt: TGTGCCAGCAGCGTCGGGACTAGCGGGAAGAACGAGCAGTACTTC
v_call: TRBV5-8; j_call: TRBJ1-5; d_call: .; clone_size: hyperexpanded; cdr3_aa: CASTSGGPAYLNQPQHF; cdr3_nt: TGTGCCAGCACCTCGGGGGGGCCAGCGTACCTAAATCAGCCCCAGCATTTT